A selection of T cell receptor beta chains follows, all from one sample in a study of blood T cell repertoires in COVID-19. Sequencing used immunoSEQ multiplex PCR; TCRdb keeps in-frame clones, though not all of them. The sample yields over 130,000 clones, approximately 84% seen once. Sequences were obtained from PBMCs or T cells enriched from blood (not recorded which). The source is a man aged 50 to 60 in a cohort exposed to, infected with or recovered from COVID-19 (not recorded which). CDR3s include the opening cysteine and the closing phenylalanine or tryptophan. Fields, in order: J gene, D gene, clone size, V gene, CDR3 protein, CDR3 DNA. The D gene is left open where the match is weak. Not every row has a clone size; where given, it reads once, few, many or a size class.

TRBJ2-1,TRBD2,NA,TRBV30,CAWIGLAGGEAEQFF,TGTGCCTGGATAGGCCTAGCGGGGGGAGAAGCTGAGCAGTTCTTC
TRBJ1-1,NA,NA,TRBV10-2,CASRVRTESEAFF,TGCGCCAGCAGGGTGAGGACAGAAAGTGAAGCTTTCTTT
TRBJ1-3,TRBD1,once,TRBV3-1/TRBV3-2,CASSQDGTGLSGNTIYF,TGTGCCAGCAGCCAAGATGGGACAGGCCTCTCTGGAAACACCATATATTTT
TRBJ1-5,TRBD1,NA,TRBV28,CASRVRQGAYSNQPQHF,TGTGCCAGCAGGGTGAGACAGGGGGCGTATAGCAATCAGCCCCAGCATTTT
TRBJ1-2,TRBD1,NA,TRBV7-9,CASSLAQGVANYGYTF,TGTGCCAGCAGCTTAGCACAGGGGGTAGCTAACTATGGCTACACCTTC
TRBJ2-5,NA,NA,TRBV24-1,CATSDLSTGNQETQYF,TGTGCCACCAGTGATTTGAGTACGGGGAACCAAGAGACCCAGTACTTC
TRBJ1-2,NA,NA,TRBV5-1,CASSLATGGVGGYTF,TGCGCCAGCAGCTTGGCGACCGGGGGGGTTGGTGGCTACACCTTC
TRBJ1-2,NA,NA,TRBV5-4,CASSTTGGYGYTF,TGTGCCAGCAGCACTACAGGTGGCTATGGCTACACCTTC
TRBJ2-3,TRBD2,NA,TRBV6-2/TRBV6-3,CASSYPPGGSITDTQYF,TGTGCCAGCAGTTACCCGCCGGGGGGATCGATCACAGATACGCAGTATTTT
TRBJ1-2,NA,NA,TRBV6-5,CASSYMAGNYGYTF,TGTGCCAGCAGTTACATGGCAGGGAATTATGGCTACACCTTC
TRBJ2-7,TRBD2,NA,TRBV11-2,CASSFSGRAGYEQYF,TGTGCCAGCAGCTTTAGCGGGAGGGCCGGCTACGAGCAGTACTTC
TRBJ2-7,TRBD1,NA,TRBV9,CASSVVDRGQEQYF,TGTGCCAGCAGCGTAGTAGACAGGGGTCAAGAGCAGTACTTC
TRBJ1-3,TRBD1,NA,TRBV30,CAWSPPDRAGNTIYF,TGTGCCTGGAGTCCCCCGGACAGGGCTGGAAACACCATATATTTT
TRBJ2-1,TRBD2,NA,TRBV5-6,CASSLGTGGKEQFF,TGTGCCAGCAGCTTGGGAACGGGGGGAAAGGAGCAGTTCTTC
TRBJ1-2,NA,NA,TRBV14,CASSQMVGALGYTF,TGTGCCAGCAGCCAAATGGTAGGGGCGCTTGGCTACACCTTC
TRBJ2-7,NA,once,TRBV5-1,CASSPFPGVGEQYF,TGCGCCAGCAGCCCATTCCCGGGGGTAGGAGAGCAGTACTTC
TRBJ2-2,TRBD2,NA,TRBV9,CASSPLGLAGVFTGELFF,TGTGCCAGCAGCCCTTTGGGACTAGCGGGGGTTTTTACCGGGGAGCTGTTTTTT
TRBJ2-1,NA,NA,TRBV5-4,CASSLILGSDEQFF,TGTGCCAGCAGCTTGATACTCGGGAGCGATGAGCAGTTCTTC
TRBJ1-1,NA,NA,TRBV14,CASSQGWGGTEAFF,TGTGCCAGCAGCCAAGGATGGGGAGGCACTGAAGCTTTCTTT
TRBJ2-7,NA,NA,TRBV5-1,CASSFTQGEQYF,TGCGCCAGCAGCTTTACTCAGGGCGAGCAGTACTTC
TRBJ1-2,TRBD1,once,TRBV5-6,CASSWGQPNYGYTF,TGTGCCAGCAGCTGGGGACAGCCTAACTATGGCTACACCTTC
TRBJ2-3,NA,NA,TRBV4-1,CASSSPQGTQYF,TGCGCCAGCAGCTCACCCCAGGGTACGCAGTATTTT
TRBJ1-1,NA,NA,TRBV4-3,CASSLLRGTEAFF,TGCGCCAGCAGCCTTCTCAGAGGAACTGAAGCTTTCTTT
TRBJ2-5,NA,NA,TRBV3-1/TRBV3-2,CASSQEWMRDSKETQYF,TGTGCCAGCAGCCAAGAGTGGATGAGGGACTCCAAAGAGACCCAGTACTTC
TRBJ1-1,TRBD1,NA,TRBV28,CASSLTGGWTEAFF,TGTGCCAGCAGTCTTACAGGGGGTTGGACTGAAGCTTTCTTT
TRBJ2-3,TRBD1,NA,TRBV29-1,CSVGTGANTDTQYF,TGCAGCGTTGGGACAGGGGCTAACACAGATACGCAGTATTTT
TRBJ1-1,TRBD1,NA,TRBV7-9,CASSPGTGEAFF,TGTGCCAGCAGCCCCGGGACAGGCGAAGCTTTCTTT
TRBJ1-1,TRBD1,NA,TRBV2,CASPDPGGMNTEAFF,TGTGCCAGCCCCGACCCAGGGGGCATGAACACTGAAGCTTTCTTT
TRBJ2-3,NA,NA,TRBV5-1,CASRVDDYTDTQYF,TGCGCCAGCAGAGTGGACGACTACACAGATACGCAGTATTTT
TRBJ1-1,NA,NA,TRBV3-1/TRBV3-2,CASSQGPEAFF,TGTGCCAGCAGCCAAGGGCCTGAAGCTTTCTTT
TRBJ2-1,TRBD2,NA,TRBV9,CASSLAGDYNEQFF,TGTGCCAGCAGCCTCGCGGGGGACTACAATGAGCAGTTCTTC
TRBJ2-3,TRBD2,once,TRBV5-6,CASSFTSGRGDTQYF,TGTGCCAGCAGTTTTACTAGCGGGAGAGGAGATACGCAGTATTTT
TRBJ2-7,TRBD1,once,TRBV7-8,CASSLDRSYEQYF,TGTGCCAGCAGCTTGGACAGGAGCTACGAGCAGTACTTC
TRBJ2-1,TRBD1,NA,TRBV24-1,CATSDWGTEGLGEQFF,TGTGCCACCAGTGATTGGGGGACAGAAGGACTGGGTGAGCAGTTCTTC
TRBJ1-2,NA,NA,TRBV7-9,CASADGGYSDYGYTF,TGTGCCAGCGCCGACGGGGGGTACAGTGACTATGGCTACACCTTC